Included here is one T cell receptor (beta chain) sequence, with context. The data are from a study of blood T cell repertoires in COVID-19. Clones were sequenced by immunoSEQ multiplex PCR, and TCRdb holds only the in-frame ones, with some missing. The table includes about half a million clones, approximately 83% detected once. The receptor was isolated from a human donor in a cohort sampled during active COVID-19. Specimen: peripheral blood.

Here the CDR3 reads CASSSTLTGGPLSYEQYF. DNA for the CDR3: TGTGCCAGTAGTAGCACCCTCACAGGGGGTCCTCTTTCCTACGAGCAGTACTTC. The gene calls are TRBV19 and TRBJ2-7; 8 bases align to TRBD1. Trimming at V came to 4 bases and at J to 1 base, leaving 15 bases not matched to a gene. The CDR3 length is 18 residues. Germline-derived CDR1 and CDR2 are LNHDA and SQIVND (reference sequence).